One T cell receptor (beta chain) is described in this entry. No antigen is known for it. Per-nucleotide qualities are absent, and no much larger clonotype sits a single base away. The source of the sample is a study of cytomegalovirus exposure and HLA in healthy donors (dated by TCRdb to the late 2010s). With regard to the full study: An earlier analysis of roughly 630 of the donors reported 250 to 300 Gb of sequence data and 117 million unique TCR beta sequences from around 200 million T cells. Along with the 666-subject first cohort, a separate validation cohort of roughly 110 different subjects was used. The aim of the study was to test whether cataloging public T cell receptors could identify signatures of past pathogen exposure. HLA typing covered class I and class II loci at four-digit resolution. Rather than using new phenotypic data, the later analysis identified candidate immune exposures from TCR beta sequences and from how often those sequences occurred across donors. Roughly 300 gigabases of sequencing data and some 85 million unique TCR sequences were included in an early release covering over 600 HLA-typed donors. Among over 350 genotyped donors of the cohort, an average of roughly 240,000 unique TCR beta nucleotide sequences were sequenced per donor, roughly 18% of them non-productive. Typing coverage varied by locus: about 620-630 donors for A, B, C, DRB1 and DQB1; more than 500 for DQA1; about 570 for DPA1; more than 450 for DPB1. Donor age, sex, ethnicity and CMV serostatus were compiled together with the repertoire data. The genetic ancestry cluster associated with self-reported Caucasian donors included 70% to 85% of the 300 to 450 genotyped donors. In a later analysis, previously published TCR beta repertoires from hundreds of donors were re-analyzed and high-resolution HLA genotyping was added so that TCR occurrence patterns could be studied. Every discovery cohort repertoire had been produced on one sequencing platform. The study combined high-throughput TCR immunosequencing, statistical association of individual TCRs with disease status, and machine learning to predict cytomegalovirus infection status. To decide whether each TCR beta V gene segment behaved as functional or pseudogenic, an earlier analysis of some 570 of the donors relied on high-throughput TCR beta sequencing. Roughly 5 DR-DQ haplotypes were handled as single units for association and clustering because linkage in the cohort was strong. Genome-wide SNP genotypes for about 65% of the 666 donors were used in a later genetic analysis, which treated that subset as a discovery cohort. Using immunosequencing, the study profiled T cell repertoires from fewer than 850 subjects and related those repertoires to cytomegalovirus serostatus. The paper as a whole reports these results and caveats: A later analysis found that TCR association rates varied across HLA loci, with DRB1 alleles showing the most associated TCRs and HLA-C alleles the fewest. Linkage disequilibrium might explain the correlated functional status among segregating V segments, but an unknown experimental factor could not be ruled out. Immune exposure information for the cohort was limited to CMV serostatus. The classifier was reported to diagnose cytomegalovirus status with high specificity and sensitivity in both the original and validation cohorts. Some IMGT-functional V segments, including TRBV6-2 and TRBV6-3, could not be told apart with the 87-base-pair reads, so those segments were excluded. At a false discovery rate of 0.05, a later analysis linked 15,000 to 20,000 TCR beta sequences to specific HLA alleles. A few of the identified cytomegalovirus-associated TCR beta chains were confirmed in vitro to be specific for cytomegalovirus antigens. A later genetic analysis associated a missense DCLRE1C variant with V-gene and J-gene trimming of TCR beta chains, and an independent cohort replicated the association. A later analysis reported that several top co-occurrence clusters appeared linked to parvovirus B19, influenza, CMV and Epstein-Barr virus. The earlier analysis of around 600 of the donors excluded roughly 17 rarely observed V segments, including chromosome 9 orphons, because counts were too low. Only TCR beta chains were sequenced in this cohort, and the absence of alpha or paired-chain data limited detectable features. The presence/absence analyses assumed that sequencing depth was roughly uniform across donors, and that assumption may not be true. A further reported finding was that TCR beta sequences accurately predicted the HLA-A and HLA-B alleles for most subjects in the first cohort. In a later genetic analysis, fewer N-insertions in productive TCRs were reported among donors in an Asian-associated ancestry cluster than the approximately 710-donor mean. Most TCR sequences were seen in very few donors, while some public TCRs were found in many individuals. Compared with equally common non-associated chains, HLA-associated TCR beta chains in a later analysis were more clonally expanded and had lower generation probabilities. In an earlier analysis of roughly 500 of the donors, most TCR beta V segments appeared in productive rearrangements about 87% or about 30% of the time, broadly matching IMGT annotations. Most CMV-associated TCR beta chains appeared to be HLA-restricted in a later analysis, and the HLA associations seemed to be driven largely by CMV exposure. A group of highly shared sequence variants was considered likely to be a technical artifact of the sequencing pipeline. Because some donors lacked HLA typing at each locus, the association tests relied only on the typed subset. Assigning TCR associations to individual alleles was difficult when HLA alleles, especially DR and DQ, strongly co-occurred. The study listed 150 to 200 TCR beta chains as associated with cytomegalovirus. It was suggested by the authors that the approach could potentially be generalized to other disease states and immunological phenotypes.

The library relied on the immunoSEQ multiplex PCR assay. For the multiplex PCR, a mixture combining 60 forward primers for TCR Vbeta segments and 13 reverse primers for TCR Jbeta segments was used. Amplification of the CDR3 region of rearranged TCR beta genes was performed with a multiplex PCR assay on genomic DNA. On the Illumina HiSeq System, the amplified TCR beta libraries were sequenced as 87-base-pair reads. As for the original processing: A later analysis counted 75 million to 100 million unique TCR beta chains across the 700 or so repertoires, and 9 million to 14 million of these chains were shared by at least two donors. A nearest-neighbor algorithm error-corrected the raw reads and collapsed the reads into unique sequences, merging closely related sequences to remove PCR and sequencing errors. Alignment of CDR3 sequences to IMGT reference sequences was used to assign V, D and J gene segments. For a sequence to be retained, a match of at least six nucleotides was required to both a V gene segment and a J gene segment. A rearrangement counted as productive if the CDR3 had no stop codons and remained in frame with V and J, and every other rearrangement counted as non-productive. Following IMGT convention, CDR3 was defined as the stretch from the second conserved V-encoded cysteine to the conserved J-encoded phenylalanine. In an earlier analysis of more than 550 of the donors, sequences lacking an unambiguous match to a single V gene segment were excluded. In an earlier analysis of approximately 590 of the donors, a V segment was called functional when productive rearrangements were above 56.7%, and segregating when the standard deviation between donors exceeded 5%. To diagnose cytomegalovirus status from the catalog of TCR beta chain sequences, a statistical classification framework was built. In a later analysis, TCR nucleotide sequences were compared against IMGT/GENE-DB human TR gene sequences so that V and J genes could be assigned. Using the TCRdist pipeline, a later analysis assigned CDR3 sequences along with most-parsimonious VDJ recombination scenarios. In a later analysis, every TCR beta chain was defined by the combination of its CDR3 amino acid sequence and its V-gene family, and reads without a unique V-gene family were dropped. As a way to deal with suspected cross-contamination and a sequencing artifact, a later analysis dropped roughly 600 nucleotide sequences that were highly shared and had low generation probability. A later analysis calculated a clonal expansion index for each public chain from normalized within-repertoire ranks of inferred template counts. In a later analysis, generation probabilities were computed using a VDJ recombination model fitted to out-of-frame rearrangements, and the results were checked against IGoR. In a later analysis, hypergeometric tests were used to score TCR-TCR, TCR-HLA and TCR-CMV co-occurrence, with a repertoire-size bias correction applied to TCR pairs. In a later analysis, false discovery rates were estimated by permuting HLA or CMV assignments 20 times. In a later analysis, co-occurring TCRs were grouped using DBSCAN, and TCRdist sequence similarity was added for clustering within HLA-allele-positive subsets. For co-occurrence clustering, repertoires with fewer than 30,000 or more than 120,000 public chains were excluded, along with 5 or 6 repertoires with anomalous nucleotide sharing. TCRdb provides this immuneACCESS table in a form limited to in-frame rearrangements. Some clones are lacking; in checked studies, under half of them reflect an unresolved V gene, and why the rest are absent is not known. The V and J calls and the clone size are those of that table, but D and trimming were determined from the DNA. Across this sample there are approximately 150,000 clones, with approximately 80% seen only once. Approximately 4.8% of the sample belongs to the ten largest clones.

From the cysteine up to the phenylalanine, the CDR3 has a length of 14 residues. Only CDR3 DNA is held: 42 bases, read in frame from base 1. V is shortened by 7 bases, J by 0 bases, and the region joining them spans 10 bases. The germline V gene (reference sequence) yields MNHEY for CDR1 and SMNVEV for CDR2. The cohort was made up of several hundred healthy bone marrow donors. Cohort members were all nominally healthy when sampled, although unrecorded immune exposures were likely present. The donor tested CMV seronegative and was one of the 352 seronegative cohort members. A peripheral blood sample was collected from each donor, and TCR beta sequencing was performed on peripheral blood mononuclear cells. Genomic DNA extraction from the blood cell samples was performed with the Qiagen DNeasy Blood Extraction Kit.

Sequenced material: PBMCs. The V and J genes are TRBV27 and TRBJ2-1; TRBD2 might be the D gene, on 5 matching bases. The origin of this receptor is a man younger than 40 in good health and CMV-seronegative. The bases are TGTGCCAGCAAGGACGGGGACTCCTACAATGAGCAGTTCTTC. The resulting protein is CASKDGDSYNEQFF.